This T cell receptor (beta chain) was identified in a study of response to subunit inactivated influenza vaccine. Each CDR3 protein gets one entry after TCRdb re-called the RT-PCR reads with MiXCR. The sample has more than 550,000 distinct CDR3 sequences; about 11% are singletons. The germline V and J ends were trimmed by 3 bases and 6 bases, with 11 bases remaining between them. Germline assignment: CDR1 GTSNPN and CDR2 SVGIG (reference sequence). The CDR3 has 13 amino acids. This sample also appeared in a second study, on T cells expressing NK-cell markers. That study adds: The cDNA for TCR beta came from 5'RACE template switching with UMIs. Repertoires of TCR beta were obtained from T cells sorted as CD3+CD56+NKG2C+, CD3+CD56+NKG2C- and CD3+CD56-NKG2C+. The study sequenced eight donors, seven HCMV-seropositive and one seronegative. Dominant NKG2C+ clonotypes in about 6 donors made up about 1.0-7.0% of CD8+ T cells. Among a few donors, these clonotypes also ranked first in the CD3+CD56-NKG2C+ fraction.

This specimen was PBMCs from blood, taken on the day of vaccination. This receptor was taken from a man in his forties or fifties who received an inactivated influenza vaccine. The chain recombines TRBV30 with TRBJ2-2; D unresolved. The CDR3: CAWRLGGAGELFF. The CDR3 DNA is TGTGCCTGGAGATTGGGTGGGGCCGGGGAGCTGTTTTTT.